What follows describes a single T cell receptor (beta chain). Its antigen is unidentified. The data derive from a study of human T cells and chemical hapten exposure. The time point denotes: patch test 3, about 24 weeks after DPC sensitization. The treatment: therapeutic diphenylcyclopropenone sensitization with weekly scalp DPC. Donors, patients with alopecia ranging from 18 to 70 years old and judged suitable for DPC, provided samples. The CDR3 is 18 amino acids. J lost 2 bases, V lost 0 bases, and 9 bases had no gene match. Per the germline V gene, CDR1 is SGDLS and CDR2 is YYNGEE. Each cDNA molecule in the library carried unique molecular identifiers. Original handling: A typical sample had 95,638 TCRs, with roughly 23,224 to 690,600 overall. A single record per CDR3 protein comes from TCRdb applying MiXCR to the RACE reads. The V and J calls here are based on TCRdb, not the publication. The sample comprises 110,000 or so distinct CDR3 sequences, 30% to 35% of which are singletons, and 2.5% to 3% rests with the top ten.

The study, taken as a whole, reports: Sensitizing with DPC caused no change in TCRs above 1 in 1000 frequency.

This receptor was identified in a man between 35 and 55 years old with alopecia areata. Some clones in this sample may be carry-over from other donors' samples. This chain links TRBV9 with TRBJ2-3; 10 bases map to TRBD2. The input for sequencing was whole blood, taken in connection with sensitization to the hapten diphenylcyclopropenone (DPC). The CDR3 bases are TGTGCCAGCAGCGTAGCCCGGACTAGCGGAGCCATCACAGATACGCAGTATTTT. Its translation is CASSVARTSGAITDTQYF.